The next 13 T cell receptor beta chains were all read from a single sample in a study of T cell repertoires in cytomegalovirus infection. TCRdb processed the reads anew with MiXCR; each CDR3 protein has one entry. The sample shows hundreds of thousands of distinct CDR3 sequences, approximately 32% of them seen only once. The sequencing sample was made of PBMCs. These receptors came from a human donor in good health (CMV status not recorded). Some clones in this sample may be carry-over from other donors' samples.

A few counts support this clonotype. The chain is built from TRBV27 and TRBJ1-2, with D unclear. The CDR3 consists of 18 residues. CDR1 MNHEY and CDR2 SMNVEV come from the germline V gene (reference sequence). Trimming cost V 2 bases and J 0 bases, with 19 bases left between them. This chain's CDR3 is CASSLAAAPRETNYGYTF. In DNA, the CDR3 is TGTGCCAGCAGTTTAGCGGCGGCCCCCCGCGAAACTAACTATGGCTACACCTTC.

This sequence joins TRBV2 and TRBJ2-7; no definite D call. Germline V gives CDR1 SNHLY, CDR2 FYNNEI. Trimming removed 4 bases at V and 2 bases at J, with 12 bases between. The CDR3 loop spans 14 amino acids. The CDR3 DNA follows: TGTGCCAGCAGTGCAGGCCCCCCCGCCTACGAGCAGTACTTC. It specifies CASSAGPPAYEQYF.

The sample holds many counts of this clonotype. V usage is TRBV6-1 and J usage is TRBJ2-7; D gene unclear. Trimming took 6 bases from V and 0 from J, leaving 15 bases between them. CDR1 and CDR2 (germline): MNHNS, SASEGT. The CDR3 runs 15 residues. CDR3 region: CASRNPGVDSYEQYF. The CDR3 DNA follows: TGTGCCAGCAGGAACCCAGGAGTGGACTCCTACGAGCAGTACTTC.

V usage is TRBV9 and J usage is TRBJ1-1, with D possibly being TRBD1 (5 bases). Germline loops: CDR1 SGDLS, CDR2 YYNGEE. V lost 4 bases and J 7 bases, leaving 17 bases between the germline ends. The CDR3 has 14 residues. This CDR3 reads CASSIDGGGGEAFF. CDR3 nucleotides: TGTGCCAGCAGCATAGACGGGGGTGGAGGTGAAGCTTTCTTT.

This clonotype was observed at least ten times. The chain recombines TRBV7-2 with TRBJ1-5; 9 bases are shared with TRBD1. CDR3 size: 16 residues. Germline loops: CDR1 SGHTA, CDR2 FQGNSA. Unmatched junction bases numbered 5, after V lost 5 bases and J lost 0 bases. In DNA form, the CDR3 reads TGTGCCAGCAGCGACGGACAGGGGTATAGCAATCAGCCCCAGCATTTT. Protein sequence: CASSDGQGYSNQPQHF.

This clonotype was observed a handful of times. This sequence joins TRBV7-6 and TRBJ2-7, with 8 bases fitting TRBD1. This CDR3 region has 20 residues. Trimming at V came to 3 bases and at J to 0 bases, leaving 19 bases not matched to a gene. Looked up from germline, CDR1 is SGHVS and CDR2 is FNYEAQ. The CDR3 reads CASSFSKAGTGRTVSYEQYF. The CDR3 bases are TGTGCCAGCAGCTTCTCCAAAGCTGGGACAGGCAGGACGGTCTCCTACGAGCAGTACTTC.

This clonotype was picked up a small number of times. The CDR3 reads CASRGQGLNTEAFF. CDR3 coding DNA: TGTGCCAGCCGTGGGCAGGGACTGAACACTGAAGCTTTCTTT. The rearrangement joins TRBV12-3 or TRBV12-4 to TRBJ1-1; the D gene is possibly TRBD1 (5 bases). The CDR3 consists of 14 residues. V lost 8 bases and J 0 bases, leaving 13 bases between the germline ends.

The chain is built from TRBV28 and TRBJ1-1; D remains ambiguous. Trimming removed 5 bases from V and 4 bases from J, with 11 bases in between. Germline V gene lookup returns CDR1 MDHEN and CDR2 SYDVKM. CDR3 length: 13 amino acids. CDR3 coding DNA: TGTGCCAGCAGTCGCCCGGGATTCACTGAAGCTTTCTTT. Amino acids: CASSRPGFTEAFF.

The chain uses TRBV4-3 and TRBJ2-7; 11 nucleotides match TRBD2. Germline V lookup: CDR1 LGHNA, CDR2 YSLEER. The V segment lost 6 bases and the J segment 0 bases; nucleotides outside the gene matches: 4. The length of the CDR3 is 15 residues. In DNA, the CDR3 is TGCGCCAGCAGGCCTAGCGGGGGGAGCTCCTACGAGCAGTACTTC. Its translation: CASRPSGGSSYEQYF.

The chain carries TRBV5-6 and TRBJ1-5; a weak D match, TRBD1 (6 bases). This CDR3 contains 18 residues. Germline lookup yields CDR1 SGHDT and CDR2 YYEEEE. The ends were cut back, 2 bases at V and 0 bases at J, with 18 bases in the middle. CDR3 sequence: CASSLGPTGPYSNQPQHF. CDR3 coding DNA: TGTGCCAGCAGCTTAGGCCCGACAGGACCCTATAGCAATCAGCCCCAGCATTTT.

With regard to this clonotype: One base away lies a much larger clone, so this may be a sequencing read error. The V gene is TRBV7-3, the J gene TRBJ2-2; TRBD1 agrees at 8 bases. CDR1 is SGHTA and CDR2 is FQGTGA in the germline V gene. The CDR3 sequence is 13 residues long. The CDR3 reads CASSLTGAGDLFF. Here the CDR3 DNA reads TGTGCCAGCAGCCTGACAGGGGCCGGGGATCTGTTTTTT.

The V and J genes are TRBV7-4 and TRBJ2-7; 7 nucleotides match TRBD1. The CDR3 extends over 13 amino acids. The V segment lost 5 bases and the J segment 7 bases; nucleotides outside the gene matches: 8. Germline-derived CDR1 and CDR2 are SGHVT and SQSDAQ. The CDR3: CASSPPGTVEQYF. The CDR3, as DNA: TGTGCCAGCAGCCCCCCTGGGACAGTTGAGCAGTACTTC.

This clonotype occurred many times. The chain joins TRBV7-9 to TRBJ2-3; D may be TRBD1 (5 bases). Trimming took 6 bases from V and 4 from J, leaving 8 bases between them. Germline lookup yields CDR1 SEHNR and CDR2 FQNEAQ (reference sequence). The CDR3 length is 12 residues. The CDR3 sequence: CASRQGADTQYF. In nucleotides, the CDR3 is TGTGCCAGCAGACAAGGGGCAGATACGCAGTATTTT.